This T cell receptor beta chain derives from a study of blood T cell repertoires in COVID-19. Study-level information: The samples span acute and convalescent COVID-19 from the United States, Italy and Spain. PBMCs, B-cell-depleted T cells, or T cells provided the cDNA or gDNA that made up the material.

The authors' processing: Amplifying reference gene primers gave estimates of nucleated cell counts. Sequenced by immunoSEQ multiplex PCR; TCRdb stores in-frame clones only, minus some. V, J and clone size derive from that table, while D and trimming were established from the DNA sequence. Of a few hundred thousand clones listed, around 85% were seen once; the top ten hold approximately 3.7%. Germline V gene lookup returns CDR1 MNHEY and CDR2 SVGAGI. The CDR3 runs to 13 residues. Trimming pared 6 bases from V and 4 bases from J, leaving 12 bases between. The sequence came from a woman aged 18-29 years with acute or convalescent COVID-19. The sequenced sample was peripheral blood. The chain joins TRBV6-5 to TRBJ1-2; no definite D call. The CDR3 nucleotides read TGTGCCAGCAGATGGAGGGTCGGCTATGGCTACACCTTC. Its translation is CASRWRVGYGYTF.